The clone carrying this T cell receptor beta chain was seen a handful of times. Its antigen is unidentified. The data are from a study of graft-versus-host responses after intestinal transplantation. Study at large: In this cohort, recipients had multivisceral, liver-intestinal, or isolated intestinal transplants. Every recipient underwent anti-thymocyte globulin induction, then tacrolimus and steroids for approximately 3 years. Study-level results: Elevated graft-versus-host to host-versus-graft clonal ratios in allografts were recorded for patients with graft-donor T cell macrochimerism. Peak circulating GvH clone levels were associated with early post-transplant HvG declines.

Clones were sequenced by immunoSEQ multiplex PCR, and TCRdb holds only the in-frame ones, with some missing. The sample records more than 95,000 clones, about nine tenths being singletons. Sequenced material: unstimulated CD4+ T cells sorted from spleen or lymph node cells, taken before intestinal transplant. This receptor was taken from a human donor who received an intestinal transplant.

In nucleotides, the CDR3 is TGCGCCAGCAGGGGGACTAGCGGGGGAGATACGCAGTATTTT. Protein: CASRGTSGGDTQYF. This chain links TRBV5-1 with TRBJ2-3; 14 nucleotides match TRBD2. From germline, CDR1 is SGHRS and CDR2 YFSETQ. Trimming removed 5 bases from V and 5 bases from J; junction bases left unmatched: 1. The CDR3 is 14 residues long.